Below, one T cell receptor beta chain is given with its context. Its matching antigen is unknown. Staining for CD45RO/CCR7/CD25/CD127/CD95/CD27 allowed sorting of CD4+ naive, central memory, regulatory and stem cell-like memory cells. These data originate in a study of beta chain features in type 1 diabetes. The study's findings and limits: TCRB CDR3s were moderately but significantly shorter in Type 1 diabetes patients in all four CD4+ subsets. In patients and controls equally, PCR might favor templates that are shorter.

Isolated RNA was reverse transcribed in full, so expressed TCRB transcripts were sequenced. Sequencing of naive, central memory and regulatory T cell samples gave an average of approximately 3.5 million reads. TCRdb's table, derived via immunoSEQ multiplex PCR, lists solely in-frame clones and lacks some. The sample lists hundreds of thousands of clones, about 15% seen once, with roughly 0.015% in the top ten. Germline CDR1 is SGHAT and CDR2 is FQNNGV. Between the trimmed V and J ends, which lost 5 bases and 5 bases, there was a span of 12 bases. This CDR3 has 13 amino acids. V gene TRBV11-2 combines with J gene TRBJ2-5, with a tentative D call TRBD1 (6 bases). This TCR was sampled from a man younger than 35 with type 1 diabetes. The sample taken for sequencing was naive CD4+ T cells from blood. The CDR3 nucleotides read TGTGCCAGCAGCATCAGGGGCCGGGAGACCCAGTACTTC. Translation: CASSIRGRETQYF.